Each of the 18 T cell receptor beta chains below was sequenced from the same sample in a study of T-cell memory formation after mild COVID-19. TCRdb fed the 5' RACE reads into MiXCR, producing one record per CDR3 protein. The sample lists some 600,000 distinct CDR3 sequences, 17% occurring once. The sequencing input was PBMCs or a T cell subset sorted from them (not recorded which). The receptor source for this set is an adult woman who had mild COVID-19 (a few samples of this study predate the infection). Cell type and time point are not known.

The rearrangement uses TRBV21-1 and TRBJ2-5; the D call of TRBD1 is as the table states it, not checked on the DNA. TRBV21-1 is classified as a pseudogene. This CDR3 has 16 amino acids. The CDR3: CASSKEWAQNQETQYF. CDR3 sequence (DNA): TGTGCCAGCAGCAAAGAGTGGGCGCAAAACCAAGAGACCCAGTACTTC.

The chain uses TRBV7-6 and TRBJ2-1, with 15 bases identical to TRBD2. J gave up 4 bases and V 5 bases, and 12 bases lay outside the gene matches. CDR1 SGHVS and CDR2 FNYEAQ come from the germline V gene. This CDR3 has 19 residues. This CDR3 is CASSPVGLAGGPFYNEQFF. Written as DNA, the CDR3 is TGTGCCAGCAGCCCGGTCGGACTAGCGGGAGGGCCGTTTTACAATGAGCAGTTCTTC.

This clonotype was recorded a few times. The chain employs TRBV29-1 and TRBJ2-1, with a tentative D call TRBD1 (6 bases). Trimming pared 0 bases from V and 12 bases from J, leaving 18 bases between. Germline loops: CDR1 SQVTM, CDR2 ANQGSEA. CDR3 length: 14 residues. The CDR3 reads CSVEDVQRTELQFF. DNA for the CDR3: TGCAGCGTTGAAGACGTCCAAAGGACAGAATTGCAGTTCTTC.

This clonotype showed up just a few times. V usage is TRBV7-3 and J usage is TRBJ1-1; D not certain. Trimming shortened V by 6 bases and J by 0 bases, and 8 bases separated the two germline ends. Germline CDR1 and CDR2: SGHTA and FQGTGA. CDR3 length: 13 amino acids. CDR3 loop: CASSREVNTEAFF. CDR3 bases: TGTGCCAGCAGTCGGGAGGTGAACACTGAAGCTTTCTTT.

The chain uses TRBV20-1 and TRBJ2-3; D not resolved. The CDR3 totals 13 residues. V shed 0 bases and J shed 1 base, with 5 bases lying between them. From germline, CDR1 is DFQATT and CDR2 SNEGSKA (reference sequence). In DNA, the CDR3 is TGCAGTGCTAGAGATTTGGGCACAGATACGCAGTATTTT. Protein: CSARDLGTDTQYF.

The sample holds many counts of this clonotype. The chain has TRBV12-3 or TRBV12-4 and TRBJ2-7, with D perhaps TRBD2 (5 bases). The V end lost 4 bases, the J end lost 0 bases, and 7 bases lay between the germline ends. This CDR3 comprises 13 residues. The CDR3 region is CASSYGDSYEQYF. Here the CDR3 DNA reads TGTGCCAGCAGTTACGGGGACTCCTACGAGCAGTACTTC.

The chain carries TRBV24-1 and TRBJ1-5; a possible D gene is TRBD1 (5 bases). With 3 bases removed from V and 9 bases from J, the gap between germline ends came to 11 bases. The CDR3 covers 13 residues. Germline assignment: CDR1 KGHDR and CDR2 SFDVKD. CDR3 nucleotide sequence: TGTGCCACCAGTGATCCTGGCACAGGGCCCCAGCATTTT. Amino acids: CATSDPGTGPQHF.

This clonotype was recorded only once. The chain recombines TRBV13 with TRBJ2-6, with D possibly being TRBD1 (6 bases). There are 16 residues in the CDR3. Trimming removed 5 bases at V and 0 bases at J, with 11 bases between. Looked up from germline, CDR1 is PRHDT and CDR2 is FYEKMQ (reference sequence). The CDR3 region has the DNA TGTGCCAGCAGCCCAGACAGGTACTCTGGGGCCAACGTCCTGACTTTC. This codes for CASSPDRYSGANVLTF.

The CDR3 spells CASSLSRDRGAFF. The CDR3 bases are TGTGCCAGCAGCTTGAGCAGGGACCGGGGGGCTTTCTTT. V usage is TRBV5-5 and J usage is TRBJ1-1; D may be TRBD1 (5 bases). The germline V gene has CDR1 SGHKS and CDR2 YYEKEE (reference sequence). Trimming took off 1 base at V and 11 bases at J, with 15 bases between the two ends. The CDR3 sequence is 13 residues long. Full variable domain (outside the CDR3, taken from reference TRBV5-5 and TRBJ1-1): DAGVTQSPTHLIKTRGQQVTLRCSPISGHKSVSWYQQVLGQGPQFIFQYYEKEERGRGNFPDRFSARQFPNYSSELNVNALLLGDSALYLCASSLSRDRGAFFGQGTRLTVV.

This clonotype occurred many times. V and J are TRBV7-2 and TRBJ1-1; D ambiguous. The CDR3 extends over 11 amino acids. V was trimmed by 2 bases and J by 4 bases, leaving 2 bases between them. From germline, CDR1 is SGHTA and CDR2 FQGNSA. The CDR3 here is CASSLLTEAFF. In DNA form, the CDR3 reads TGTGCCAGCAGCTTACTCACTGAAGCTTTCTTT.

Here the CDR3 reads CASSRGGHPYNEQFF. Here the CDR3 DNA reads TGTGCCAGCAGCCGGGGCGGACACCCCTACAATGAGCAGTTCTTC. The chain employs TRBV14 and TRBJ2-1; D is perhaps TRBD1 (5 bases). The CDR3 contains 15 residues. Germline V gene sequence: CDR1 SGHDN, CDR2 FVKESK. Deletions cut 4 bases from V and 2 bases from J, with 12 bases between.

This chain uses TRBV12-3 or TRBV12-4 with TRBJ2-7; D is undetermined. The germline V and J ends were trimmed by 3 bases and 3 bases, with 12 bases remaining between them. The CDR3 totals 14 residues. CDR3 sequence (DNA): TGTGCCAGCAGTTTCGGCAGTACCTACTACGAGCAGTACTTC. Its translation is CASSFGSTYYEQYF.

This clonotype was seen only a few times. This rearrangement joins TRBV19 to TRBJ2-3; TRBD2 aligns across 13 bases. This CDR3 contains 19 residues. V was pared by 3 bases and J by 3 bases, with 12 bases of the junction left unmatched. Looked up from germline, CDR1 is LNHDA and CDR2 is SQIVND (reference sequence). The CDR3 DNA sequence: TGTGCCAGTAGTATCGGGCTGCGGAGGACTAGCGGGAGTACAGATACGCAGTATTTT. Its translation is CASSIGLRRTSGSTDTQYF. The full variable domain, in which reference TRBV19 and TRBJ2-3 provide the parts outside the CDR3, is DGGITQSPKYLFRKEGQNVTLSCEQNLNHDAMYWYRQDPGQGLRLIYYSQIVNDFQKGDIAEGYSVSREKKESFPLTVTSAQKNPTAFYLCASSIGLRRTSGSTDTQYFGPGTRLTVL.

This rearrangement joins TRBV5-1 to TRBJ2-3, with 11 bases fitting TRBD2. CDR3 length equals 18 residues. Germline CDR1 reads SGHRS; CDR2 reads YFSETQ. V lost 0 bases to trimming and J lost 3 bases; unmatched junction nucleotides: 9. The CDR3: CASSLAPLAGGPTDTQYF. In nucleotides, the CDR3 is TGCGCCAGCAGCTTGGCCCCCTTAGCGGGAGGGCCGACAGATACGCAGTATTTT.

The V call is TRBV27, the J call TRBJ2-7; possibly TRBD1 for D (6 bases). Germline V lookup: CDR1 MNHEY, CDR2 SMNVEV (reference sequence). The V end lost 3 bases, the J end lost 6 bases, and 21 bases lay between the germline ends. This CDR3 is built from 16 residues. In DNA form, the CDR3 reads TGTGCCAGCAGTTTCGCGCCCACAGGGAGTGGTTCCGAGCAGTACTTC. It yields the protein CASSFAPTGSGSEQYF.

The CDR3 nucleotides are TGCAGCGCTGACGGGACGGGGGAGCAGTACTTC. It codes for CSADGTGEQYF. The chain employs TRBV29-1 and TRBJ2-7; either TRBD1 or TRBD2 may supply D (5 bases each). Trimming cost V 7 bases and J 7 bases, with 14 bases left between them. The length of the CDR3 is 11 residues. In germline, CDR1 is SQVTM, CDR2 ANQGSEA.

This clonotype was picked up many times. The chain has TRBV20-1 and TRBJ2-1; tentatively, D is TRBD2 (5 bases). Trimming pared 5 bases from V and 5 bases from J, leaving 13 bases between. This CDR3 region has 13 residues. CDR1 is DFQATT, CDR2 SNEGSKA, per germline (reference sequence). In DNA, the CDR3 is TGCAGTGCTCCCAGAAGGAGGAACAATGAGCAGTTCTTC. Amino acids: CSAPRRRNNEQFF.

J is TRBJ2-1 and V is TRBV24-1; the match to TRBD2 covers 7 bases. CDR1 is KGHDR and CDR2 is SFDVKD in the germline V gene. J was trimmed by 0 bases and V by 9 bases; bases with no gene match: 4. The CDR3 has 14 residues. CDR3 protein: CATRLALSYNEQFF. The CDR3 bases are TGTGCCACCCGACTAGCCCTCTCCTACAATGAGCAGTTCTTC.